This entry lists 17 T cell receptor beta chains sequenced from one sample in a study of cytomegalovirus exposure and HLA in healthy donors. This PCR relied on a set of 60 Vbeta primers and 13 Jbeta primers. Measured with immunoSEQ multiplex PCR; TCRdb has only the in-frame clones, and not every one. Found here are 110,000 or so clones, over 75% of them singletons; the top ten hold approximately 5%. The specimen was PBMCs. These receptors were taken from a woman aged 25-40 years in good health and CMV-seropositive.

This sequence joins TRBV6-1 and TRBJ1-2, with 9 bases aligning to TRBD1. Germline V gives CDR1 MNHNS, CDR2 SASEGT. Germline trimming cut 5 bases from V and 8 bases from J; bases unmatched to any gene: 9. This CDR3 has 14 amino acids. The CDR3 DNA follows: TGTGCCAGCAGTCCATGGGGACAGGGACAAGGCTACACCTTC. Residues: CASSPWGQGQGYTF.

This chain uses TRBV7-9 with TRBJ1-3; tentative D call: TRBD1 (6 bases). Germline V gives CDR1 SEHNR, CDR2 FQNEAQ (reference sequence). The germline V and J ends were trimmed by 3 bases and 0 bases, with 9 bases remaining between them. CDR3 length: 15 residues. The CDR3 DNA is TGTGCCAGCAGCTTCCAGGGGTACTCTGGAAACACCATATATTTT. Translated: CASSFQGYSGNTIYF.

This sequence joins TRBV5-1 and TRBJ2-3; weak D call: TRBD2 (6 bases). Germline CDR1 SGHRS, CDR2 YFSETQ. V lost 0 bases to trimming and J lost 1 base, with 15 bases between them. This CDR3 has 17 amino acids. The CDR3, as DNA: TGCGCCAGCAGCTTGGCCAAACGACTAGGGGGCACAGATACGCAGTATTTT. It yields the protein CASSLAKRLGGTDTQYF.

The genes are TRBV14 and TRBJ1-3; TRBD1 might be the D (5 bases). The V and J ends lost 4 bases and 0 bases respectively, with 13 bases between them. Germline V gene sequence: CDR1 SGHDN, CDR2 FVKESK. The CDR3 loop spans 16 amino acids. Written as DNA, the CDR3 is TGTGCCAGCAGCCCGGTAGACAGAGTCTCTGGAAACACCATATATTTT. Translation: CASSPVDRVSGNTIYF.

The chain is built from TRBV27 and TRBJ1-1; D not certain. CDR1 MNHEY and CDR2 SMNVEV come from the germline V gene (reference sequence). The length of the CDR3 is 15 residues. Trimming took 7 bases from V and 1 from J, leaving 16 bases between them. CDR3 in DNA: TGTGCCAGCACTCCATACGCTGAGCCGAACACTGAAGCTTTCTTT. It yields the protein CASTPYAEPNTEAFF.

The chain combines TRBV30 with TRBJ2-5; D not resolved. TRBJ2-7 matches the DNA end more closely, so the J call is doubtful. This CDR3 is 11 amino acids long. Germline V gene data show CDR1 as GTSNPN and CDR2 as SVGIG (reference sequence). Here the CDR3 DNA reads TGTGCCTGGAAAACCTTCTACGAGCAGTACTTC. Its protein product is CAWKTFYEQYF.

The chain carries TRBV5-1 and TRBJ2-2, with TRBD2 identical over 11 bases. The length of the CDR3 is 17 residues. Looked up from germline, CDR1 is SGHRS and CDR2 is YFSETQ. V lost 1 base and J lost 3; bases outside the gene matches: 5. CDR3 DNA sequence: TGCGCCAGCAGCTTGCGAATAGCGGGAGGGCACACCGGGGAGCTGTTTTTT. It specifies CASSLRIAGGHTGELFF.

J is TRBJ2-3 and V is TRBV29-1, with TRBD2 identical over 9 bases. The V and J ends lost 3 bases and 3 bases, in that order; junction bases with no gene match: 1. The germline gives CDR1 SQVTM, CDR2 ANQGSEA. The CDR3 runs 13 residues. CDR3 sequence (DNA): TGCAGCGTTGATAGCGGGAGAACAGATACGCAGTATTTT. Residues: CSVDSGRTDTQYF.

This chain uses TRBV9 with TRBJ2-2; TRBD1 matches at 11 bases. Germline CDR1 is SGDLS and CDR2 is YYNGEE. With 4 bases clipped from V and 5 bases from J, the junction kept 4 bases outside the gene matches. The CDR3 consists of 15 residues. DNA for the CDR3: TGTGCCAGCAGCTGGACAGGGGGCAGGACCGGGGAGCTGTTTTTT. Translating gives CASSWTGGRTGELFF.

The chain combines TRBV29-1 with TRBJ1-5, with D maybe TRBD1 (5 bases). The CDR3 covers 13 residues. The V gene's germline CDR1 is SQVTM and CDR2 ANQGSEA. V lost 0 bases and J 6 bases, leaving 9 bases between the germline ends. As DNA, the CDR3 is TGCAGCGTTGAAGAAGGGGTAGGTCAGCCCCAGCATTTT. This codes for CSVEEGVGQPQHF.

This clone came up a few times. V and J are TRBV10-3 and TRBJ2-1; 10 positions match TRBD1. V shed 2 bases, J shed 3 bases, and the junction held 1 base outside the gene matches. Germline CDR1 is ENHRY and CDR2 is SYGVKD. There are 15 residues in the CDR3. CDR3 protein: CAISEDRGLYNEQFF. In DNA, the CDR3 is TGTGCCATCAGTGAGGACAGGGGGCTCTACAATGAGCAGTTCTTC.

V gene TRBV6-1 combines with J gene TRBJ2-5; possibly TRBD1 for D (6 bases). The better agreement between TRBJ2-7 and the DNA end casts doubt on the J call. Germline loops: CDR1 MNHNS, CDR2 SASEGT. The CDR3 covers 15 residues. The DNA for the CDR3 is TGTGCCAGCAGTACTATGGGACAAAGGTACTACGAGCAGTACTTC. This sequence encodes CASSTMGQRYYEQYF.

About this clone itself: The identical CDR3 is also encoded by other nucleotide sequences in the sample. The rearrangement uses TRBV5-4 and TRBJ2-7; 7 positions match TRBD2. V lost 2 bases and J lost 0; bases outside the gene matches: 2. The CDR3 runs to 14 residues. CDR1 is SGHNT and CDR2 is YYREEE in the germline V gene (reference sequence). CDR3 loop: CASSLAGSSYEQYF. The DNA for the CDR3 is TGTGCCAGCAGCTTAGCGGGAAGCTCCTACGAGCAGTACTTC.

The chain combines TRBV19 with TRBJ1-5, with TRBD1 matching over 8 bases. This CDR3 spans 15 amino acids. Germline-derived CDR1 and CDR2 are LNHDA and SQIVND (reference sequence). Unmatched junction bases numbered 4, after V lost 1 base and J lost 5 bases. This CDR3 reads CASSIVAGGYQPQHF. The CDR3 DNA follows: TGTGCCAGTAGTATAGTTGCAGGGGGCTATCAGCCCCAGCATTTT.

The V and J genes are TRBV25-1 and TRBJ2-7; TRBD2 matches at 9 bases. V lost 4 bases to trimming and J lost 5 bases; unmatched junction nucleotides: 12. The CDR3 is made up of 16 amino acids. The germline gives CDR1 MGHDK, CDR2 SYGVNS. Written as DNA, the CDR3 is TGTGCCAGCAGTGGGACTAGCGCATTCCGGCTACACGAGCAGTACTTC. Translating gives CASSGTSAFRLHEQYF.

The chain recombines TRBV11-2 with TRBJ1-1, with D possibly TRBD1 on 6 matching bases. With 5 bases removed from V and 3 bases from J, the gap between germline ends came to 13 bases. Germline lookup yields CDR1 SGHAT and CDR2 FQNNGV. This CDR3 comprises 14 residues. The CDR3 sequence is CASSPITGYTEAFF. The DNA for the CDR3 is TGTGCCAGCAGCCCCATCACAGGGTACACTGAAGCTTTCTTT. Combining the CDR3 with reference TRBV11-2 and TRBJ1-1 gives the whole variable domain EAGVAQSPRYKIIEKRQSVAFWCNPISGHATLYWYQQILGQGPKLLIQFQNNGVVDDSQLPKDRFSAERLKGVDSTLKIQPAKLEDSAVYLCASSPITGYTEAFFGQGTRLTVV.

This chain links TRBV4-2 with TRBJ2-3; 8 bases match TRBD1. V shed 4 bases, J shed 0 bases, and the junction held 12 bases outside the gene matches. Germline V gene sequence: CDR1 LGHNA, CDR2 YNFKEQ. The CDR3 loop spans 18 amino acids. The CDR3, as DNA: TGTGCCAGCAGCCGACAGCGCACAGGGACAGGAAGCACAGATACGCAGTATTTT. It is translated as CASSRQRTGTGSTDTQYF.